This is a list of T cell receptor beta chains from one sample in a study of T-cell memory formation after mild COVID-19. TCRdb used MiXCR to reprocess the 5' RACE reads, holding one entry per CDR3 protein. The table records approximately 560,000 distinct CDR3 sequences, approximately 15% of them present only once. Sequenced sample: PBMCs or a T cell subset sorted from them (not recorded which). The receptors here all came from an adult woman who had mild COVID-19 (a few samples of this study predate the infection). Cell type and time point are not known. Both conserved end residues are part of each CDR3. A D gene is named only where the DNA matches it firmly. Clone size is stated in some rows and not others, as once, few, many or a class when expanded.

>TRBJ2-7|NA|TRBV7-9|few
TGTGCCAGCAGCTTAGAGGGTAGAGGGGGGGCCTGGATGCAGTACTTC
CASSLEGRGGAWMQYF
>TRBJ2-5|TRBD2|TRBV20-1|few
TGCAGCGTACCACTAGCGGGTGAGACCCAGTACTTC
CSVPLAGETQYF
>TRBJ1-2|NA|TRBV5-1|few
TGCGCCAGCAGCTCCCTGGGGCTCTATGGCTACACCTTC
CASSSLGLYGYTF
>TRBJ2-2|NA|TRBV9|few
TGTGCCAGCAGCCCCTCCGGAGACACCGGGGAGCTGTTTTTT
CASSPSGDTGELFF
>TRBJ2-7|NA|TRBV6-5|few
TGTGCCAGCAGTTACGGGTCCTTATACGAGCAGTACTTC
CASSYGSLYEQYF
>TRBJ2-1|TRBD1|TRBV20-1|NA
TGCAGTGCTTCCCGACAGGGGGCTGGGAATGAGCAGTTCTTC
CSASRQGAGNEQFF
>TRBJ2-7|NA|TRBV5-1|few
TGCGCCAGCAGCATTTCGTCGTACGAGCAGTACTTC
CASSISSYEQYF
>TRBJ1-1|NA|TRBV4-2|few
TGTGCCAGCAGCCAAGATCCGACAGGGAACACTGAAGCTTTCTTT
CASSQDPTGNTEAFF
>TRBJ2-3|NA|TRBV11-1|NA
TGTGCCAGCAGGCCGACTAGGCGGGGCACAGATACGCAGTATTTT
CASRPTRRGTDTQYF
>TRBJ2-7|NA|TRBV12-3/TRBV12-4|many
TGTGCCAGCAGTCAAACAGGGTACGAGCAGTACTTC
CASSQTGYEQYF
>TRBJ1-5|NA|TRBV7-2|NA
TGTGCCAGCAGCTTACCAGGGTTTGTTCATCAGCCCCAGCATTTT
CASSLPGFVHQPQHF
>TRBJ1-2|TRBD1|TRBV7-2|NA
TGTGCCAGCAGCTTAGCAGGACAGGGGGCTGCCTATGGCTACACCTTC
CASSLAGQGAAYGYTF
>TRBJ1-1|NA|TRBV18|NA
TGTGCCAGCTCAAGTCCGTGGCGGGGTGAAGCTTTCTTT
CASSSPWRGEAFF
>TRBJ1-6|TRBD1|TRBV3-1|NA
TGTGCCAGCAGCCTGACAGGGGATGGATCACCCCTCCACTTT
CASSLTGDGSPLHF
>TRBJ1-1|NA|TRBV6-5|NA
TGTGCCAGCAGTTACGGTGGGCTTGAAGCTTTCTTT
CASSYGGLEAFF
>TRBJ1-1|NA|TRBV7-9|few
TGTGCCAGCAGCTTCGGAGGGGAGGTTACTGCTTTCTTT
CASSFGGEVTAFF
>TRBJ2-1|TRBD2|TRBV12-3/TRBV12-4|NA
TGTGCCAGCAGAAAGACTAGCGGGGGGGTCAATGAGCAGTTCTTC
CASRKTSGGVNEQFF